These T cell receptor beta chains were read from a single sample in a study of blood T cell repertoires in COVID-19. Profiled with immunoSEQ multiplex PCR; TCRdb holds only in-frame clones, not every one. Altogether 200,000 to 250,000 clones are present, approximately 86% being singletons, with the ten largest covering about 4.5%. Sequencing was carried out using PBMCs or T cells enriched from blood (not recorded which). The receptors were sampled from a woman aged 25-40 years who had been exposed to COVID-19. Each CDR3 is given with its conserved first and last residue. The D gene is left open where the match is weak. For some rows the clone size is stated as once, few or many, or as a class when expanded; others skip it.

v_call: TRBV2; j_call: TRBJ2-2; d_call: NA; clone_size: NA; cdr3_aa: CASSGQLNTGELFF; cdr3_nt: TGTGCCAGCAGTGGACAGTTGAACACCGGGGAGCTGTTTTTT
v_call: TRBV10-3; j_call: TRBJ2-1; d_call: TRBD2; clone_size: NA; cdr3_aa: CAISESGTSGAYNEQFF; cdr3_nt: TGTGCCATCAGTGAGTCCGGGACTAGCGGGGCCTACAATGAGCAGTTCTTC
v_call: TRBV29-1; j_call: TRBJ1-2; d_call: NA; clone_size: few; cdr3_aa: CSAEGVNGYTF; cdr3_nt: TGCAGCGCCGAGGGCGTGAATGGCTACACCTTC
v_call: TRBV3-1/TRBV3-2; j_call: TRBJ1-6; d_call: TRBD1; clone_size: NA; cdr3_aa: CASSGQGSLQNSPLHF; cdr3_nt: TGTGCCAGCAGCGGACAGGGAAGCCTCCAGAATTCACCCCTCCACTTT
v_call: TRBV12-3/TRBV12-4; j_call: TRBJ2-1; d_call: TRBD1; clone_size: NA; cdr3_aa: CASSPKQGNEQFF; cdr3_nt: TGTGCCAGCAGTCCCAAACAGGGGAATGAGCAGTTCTTC
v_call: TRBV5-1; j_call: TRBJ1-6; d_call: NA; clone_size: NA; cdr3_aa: CASKRGDSYNSPLHF; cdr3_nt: TGCGCCAGTAAACGCGGGGACTCCTATAATTCACCCCTCCACTTT
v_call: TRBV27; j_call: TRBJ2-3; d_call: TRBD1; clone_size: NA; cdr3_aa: CASSFGRTGGTDTQYF; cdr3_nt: TGTGCCAGCAGTTTTGGAAGGACAGGGGGCACAGATACGCAGTATTTT
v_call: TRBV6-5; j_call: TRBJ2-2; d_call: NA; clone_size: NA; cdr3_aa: CASSPGGGELFF; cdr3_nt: TGTGCCAGCAGCCCCGGCGGCGGGGAGCTGTTTTTT
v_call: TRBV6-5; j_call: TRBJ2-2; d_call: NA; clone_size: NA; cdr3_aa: CASSWSSTGELFF; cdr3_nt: TGTGCCAGCAGTTGGTCGAGCACCGGGGAGCTGTTTTTT
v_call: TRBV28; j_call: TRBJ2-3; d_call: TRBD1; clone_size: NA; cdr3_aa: CASSLTGLTDTQYF; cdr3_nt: TGTGCCAGCAGTTTGACAGGGCTCACAGATACGCAGTATTTT
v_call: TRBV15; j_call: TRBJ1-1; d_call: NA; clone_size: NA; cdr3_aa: CATSRGGTNTEAFF; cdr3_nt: TGTGCCACCAGCCGGGGGGGGACTAACACTGAAGCTTTCTTT
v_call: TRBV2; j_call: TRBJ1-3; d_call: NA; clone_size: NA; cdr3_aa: CASSQGSPGNTIYF; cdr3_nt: TGTGCCAGCAGCCAGGGAAGCCCTGGAAACACCATATATTTT
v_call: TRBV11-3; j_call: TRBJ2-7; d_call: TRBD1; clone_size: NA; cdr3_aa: CASTGTGNREEQYF; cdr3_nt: TGTGCCAGCACTGGGACAGGTAATAGAGAAGAGCAGTACTTC
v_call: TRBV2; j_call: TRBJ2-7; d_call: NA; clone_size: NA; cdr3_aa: CANSTAYEQYF; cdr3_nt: TGTGCTAACTCGACTGCCTACGAGCAGTACTTC
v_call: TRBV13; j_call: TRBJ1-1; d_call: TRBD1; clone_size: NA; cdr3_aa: CASSSADRDLAFF; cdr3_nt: TGTGCCAGCAGCTCCGCCGACAGGGATTTGGCTTTCTTT
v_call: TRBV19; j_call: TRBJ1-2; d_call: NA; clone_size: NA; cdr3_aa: CASSIVRINYGYTF; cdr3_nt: TGTGCCAGTAGTATAGTGAGGATCAACTATGGCTACACCTTC